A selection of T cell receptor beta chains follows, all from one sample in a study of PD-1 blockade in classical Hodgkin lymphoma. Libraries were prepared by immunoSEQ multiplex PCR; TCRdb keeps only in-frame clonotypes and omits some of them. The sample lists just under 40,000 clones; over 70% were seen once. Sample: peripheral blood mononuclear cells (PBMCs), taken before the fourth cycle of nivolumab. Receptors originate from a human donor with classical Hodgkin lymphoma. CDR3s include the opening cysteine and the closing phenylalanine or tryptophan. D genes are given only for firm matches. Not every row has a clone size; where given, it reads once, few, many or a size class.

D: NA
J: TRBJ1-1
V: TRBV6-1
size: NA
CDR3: CASSPTTLRGEAFF
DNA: TGTGCCAGCAGTCCCACTACCCTTAGGGGAGAAGCTTTCTTT

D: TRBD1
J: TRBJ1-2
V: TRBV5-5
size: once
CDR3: CASSPRTGGGYTF
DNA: TGTGCCAGCAGCCCAAGGACAGGCGGCGGCTACACCTTC

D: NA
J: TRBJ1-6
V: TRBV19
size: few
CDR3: CASRPPGRRFGDSPLHF
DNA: TGTGCCAGTAGACCCCCGGGACGCCGATTTGGGGATTCACCCCTCCACTTT

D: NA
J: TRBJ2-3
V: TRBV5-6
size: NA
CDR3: CASSRWGDTQYF
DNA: TGTGCCAGCAGCCGATGGGGAGATACGCAGTATTTT

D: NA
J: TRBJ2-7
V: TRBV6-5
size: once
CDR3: CASSTNSYEQYF
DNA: TGTGCCAGCAGCACTAACTCCTACGAGCAGTACTTC

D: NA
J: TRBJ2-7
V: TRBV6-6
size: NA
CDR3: CASMDSSSYEQYF
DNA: TGTGCCAGCATGGACAGTAGCTCCTACGAGCAGTACTTC

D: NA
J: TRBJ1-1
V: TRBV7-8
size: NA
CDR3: CASSLKRESSAFF
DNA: TGTGCCAGCAGCTTAAAACGGGAGTCCTCAGCTTTCTTT

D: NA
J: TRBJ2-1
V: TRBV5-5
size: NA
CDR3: CASSFVDEQFF
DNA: TGTGCCAGCAGCTTTGTTGATGAGCAGTTCTTC

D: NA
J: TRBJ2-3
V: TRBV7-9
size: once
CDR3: CASSLGTTADTQYF
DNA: TGTGCCAGCAGCTTAGGAACGACGGCAGATACGCAGTATTTT

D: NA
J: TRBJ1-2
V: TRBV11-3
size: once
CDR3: CASSSPTGGGYTF
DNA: TGTGCCAGCAGCTCCCCGACCGGAGGAGGCTACACCTTC

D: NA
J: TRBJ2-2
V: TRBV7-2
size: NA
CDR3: CASSLGGNTGELFF
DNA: TGTGCCAGCAGCTTAGGAGGAAACACCGGGGAGCTGTTTTTT

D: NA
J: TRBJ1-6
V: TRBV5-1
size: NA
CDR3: CASNPRSSYNSPLHF
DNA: TGCGCCAGCAATCCTCGAAGCTCGTATAATTCACCCCTCCACTTT

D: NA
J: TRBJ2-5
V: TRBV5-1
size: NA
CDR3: CASSLVGGLETQYF
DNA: TGCGCCAGCAGCTTGGTTGGGGGGCTGGAGACCCAGTACTTC

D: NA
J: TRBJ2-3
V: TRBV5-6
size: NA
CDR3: CASSLGRGWGTDTQYF
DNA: TGTGCCAGCAGCTTGGGAAGGGGCTGGGGCACAGATACGCAGTATTTT

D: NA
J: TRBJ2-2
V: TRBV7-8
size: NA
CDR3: CASSFVTGELFF
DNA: TGTGCCAGCAGCTTTGTAACCGGGGAGCTGTTTTTT

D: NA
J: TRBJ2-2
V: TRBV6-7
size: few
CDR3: CASSYPARLATGELFF
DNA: TGTGCCAGCAGTTACCCGGCGCGATTAGCCACGGGGGAGCTGTTTTTT

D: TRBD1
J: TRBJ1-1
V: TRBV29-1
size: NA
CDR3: CSVLNPRTGQVNTEAFF
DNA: TGCAGCGTTCTCAACCCCCGCACGGGACAGGTGAACACTGAAGCTTTCTTT

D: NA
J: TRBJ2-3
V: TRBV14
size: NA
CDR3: CASSSFGGQIDTQYF
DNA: TGTGCCAGCAGCTCCTTTGGGGGGCAGATAGATACGCAGTATTTT

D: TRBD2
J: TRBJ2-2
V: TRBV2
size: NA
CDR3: CASSGGASGVGTGELFF
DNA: TGTGCCAGCAGTGGGGGAGCTAGCGGGGTGGGCACCGGGGAGCTGTTTTTT

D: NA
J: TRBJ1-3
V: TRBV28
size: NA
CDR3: CASSLARVGGNTIYF
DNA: TGTGCCAGCAGTTTGGCCAGGGTTGGGGGAAACACCATATATTTT

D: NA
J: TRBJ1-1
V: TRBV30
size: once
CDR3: CAWRKQGNPEAFF
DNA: TGTGCCTGGAGAAAACAGGGTAACCCTGAAGCTTTCTTT

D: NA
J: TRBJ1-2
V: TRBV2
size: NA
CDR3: CASREGRYGYTF
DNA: TGTGCCAGCAGGGAGGGCCGCTATGGCTACACCTTC

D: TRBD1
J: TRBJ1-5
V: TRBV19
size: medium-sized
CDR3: CASSNPGTGRKPQHF
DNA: TGTGCCAGTAGTAACCCCGGGACAGGGAGAAAGCCCCAGCATTTT

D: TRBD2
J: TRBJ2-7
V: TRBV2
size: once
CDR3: CASSEWTSGGSYEQYF
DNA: TGTGCCAGCAGTGAATGGACTAGCGGGGGTTCCTACGAGCAGTACTTC

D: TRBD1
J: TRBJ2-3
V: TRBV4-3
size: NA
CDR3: CASSQDQGVSTDTQYF
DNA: TGCGCCAGCAGCCAAGATCAGGGGGTCAGCACAGATACGCAGTATTTT

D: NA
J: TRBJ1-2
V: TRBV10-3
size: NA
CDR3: CAISELGVVYGYTF
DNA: TGTGCCATCAGTGAACTGGGGGTCGTCTATGGCTACACCTTC

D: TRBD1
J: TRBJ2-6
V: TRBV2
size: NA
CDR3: CASSAPGQVNSGANVLTF
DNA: TGTGCCAGCAGTGCCCCGGGACAGGTTAACTCTGGGGCCAACGTCCTGACTTTC

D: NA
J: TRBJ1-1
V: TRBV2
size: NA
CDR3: CASSQWSPPMAFF
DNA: TGTGCCAGCAGTCAGTGGTCTCCCCCAATGGCTTTCTTT

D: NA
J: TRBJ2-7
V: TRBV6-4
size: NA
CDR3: CASSETPYEQYF
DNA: TGTGCCAGCAGTGAAACCCCCTACGAGCAGTACTTC

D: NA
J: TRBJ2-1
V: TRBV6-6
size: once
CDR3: CASRASGLLSEQFF
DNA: TGTGCCAGCAGAGCCAGCGGGCTGTTGAGTGAGCAGTTCTTC

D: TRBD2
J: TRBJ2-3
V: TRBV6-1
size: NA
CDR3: CASRPGLAGMDTQYF
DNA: TGTGCCAGCAGACCGGGACTAGCGGGTATGGATACGCAGTATTTT

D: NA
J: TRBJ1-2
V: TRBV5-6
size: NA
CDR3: CASSLAVGQYGYTF
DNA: TGTGCCAGCAGCTTGGCGGTCGGCCAATATGGCTACACCTTC